The clone carrying this T cell receptor (beta chain) has a count of ten or more. What it binds is not known. This sample stems from a study of T cells in Graves' hyperthyroidism and ophthalmopathy. Study-wide results and limits: The majority of expanded thyroid clonotypes above 0.001 also appeared in blood.

This CDR3 is built from 14 residues. The germline gives CDR1 SGHDT, CDR2 YYEEEE. V gave up 1 base and J gave up 6 bases, with 13 bases separating them. Regions amplified from RNA transcripts were the TCR beta CDR3 regions. The TCR CDR3 was amplified in a first-round RT-PCR using the HTBI primer set. TCRdb ran MiXCR on the multiplex PCR reads and lists one entry per CDR3 protein. The sample holds 75,000 to 100,000 distinct CDR3 sequences, under 65% seen once. The TCR originated in a woman in her forties with Graves' hyperthyroidism. Material: blood. The chain is built from TRBV5-6 and TRBJ1-2; D is ambiguous. This CDR3 is CASSLWQDTNGYTF. Here the CDR3 DNA reads TGTGCCAGCAGCTTGTGGCAGGATACGAATGGCTACACCTTC.